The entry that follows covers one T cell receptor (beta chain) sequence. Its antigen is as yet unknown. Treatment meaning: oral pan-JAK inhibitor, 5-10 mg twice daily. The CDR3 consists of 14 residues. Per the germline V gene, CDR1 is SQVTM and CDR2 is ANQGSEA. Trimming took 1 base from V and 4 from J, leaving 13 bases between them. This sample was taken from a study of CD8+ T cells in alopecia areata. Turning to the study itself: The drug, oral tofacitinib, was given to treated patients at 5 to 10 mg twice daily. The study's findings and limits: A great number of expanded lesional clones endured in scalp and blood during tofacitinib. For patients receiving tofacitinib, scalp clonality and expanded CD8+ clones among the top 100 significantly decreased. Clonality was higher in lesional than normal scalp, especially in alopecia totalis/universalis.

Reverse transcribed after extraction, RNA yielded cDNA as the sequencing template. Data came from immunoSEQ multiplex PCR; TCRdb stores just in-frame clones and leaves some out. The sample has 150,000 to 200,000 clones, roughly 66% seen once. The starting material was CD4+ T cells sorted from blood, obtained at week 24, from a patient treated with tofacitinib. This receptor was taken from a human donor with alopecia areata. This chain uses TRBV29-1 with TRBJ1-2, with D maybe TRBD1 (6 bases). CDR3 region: CSVEAFGGRYGYTF. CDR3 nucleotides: TGCAGCGTTGAAGCTTTCGGGGGCCGCTATGGCTACACCTTC.